This is a list of T cell receptor beta chains from one sample in a study of T-cell reconstitution after alpha-beta-depleted transplantation in children. TCRdb redid the calling of the PCR reads with MiXCR, one entry per CDR3 protein. This sample has more than 550,000 distinct CDR3 sequences, with roughly a tenth found just once. The material was PBMCs from the stem cell graft donor, obtained from the stem cell graft. Receptors originate from a human donor who donated a stem cell graft to a child with acute myeloid leukemia. The CDR3 runs from the conserved cysteine through the conserved F or W. The D gene is left open where the match is weak. Part of the rows lack a size; the others show once, few, many or a class for expanded clones.

clone size	CDR3 length	V gene	J gene	D gene	CDR3 DNA	CDR3 protein
NA	14	TRBV7-2	TRBJ2-1	NA	TGTGCCAGCAGCAAATGGGGTATCTACAATGAGCAGTTCTTC	CASSKWGIYNEQFF
NA	17	TRBV7-8	TRBJ2-3	TRBD2	TGTGCCAGCAGCTTAGTTGGGTTAGCGGGAGCGGGAGATACGCAGTATTTT	CASSLVGLAGAGDTQYF
many	13	TRBV6-5	TRBJ2-7	TRBD2	TGTGCCAGCCGGACTAGCGGGGCCTACGAGCAGTACTTC	CASRTSGAYEQYF
many	15	TRBV4-3	TRBJ2-5	TRBD2	TGCGCCAGCAGCCAAGATTCGGGGGGAGGAGGGACCCAGTACTTC	CASSQDSGGGGTQYF
NA	14	TRBV3-1	TRBJ1-6	TRBD1	TGTGCCAGCACCCAACAGGGGAATAATTCACCCCTCCACTTT	CASTQQGNNSPLHF
few	15	TRBV20-1	TRBJ2-2	NA	TGCAGTGCTACCTTGAAGGAGGCGAACACCGGGGAGCTGTTTTTT	CSATLKEANTGELFF
many	15	TRBV12-3/TRBV12-4	TRBJ2-7	NA	TGTGCCAGCAGTTTAGATGGCTCCATAACCTACGAGCAGTACTTC	CASSLDGSITYEQYF
NA	13	TRBV20-1	TRBJ2-5	NA	TGCAGTGCTAGAGGACTAGTTTCAGAGACCCAGTACTTC	CSARGLVSETQYF
NA	15	TRBV24-1	TRBJ2-5	TRBD1	TGTGCCACCAGTGAACGGACAGGGCTACAAGAGACCCAGTACTTC	CATSERTGLQETQYF
NA	13	TRBV7-2	TRBJ1-5	NA	TGTGCCAGCAGCTACGACGAATTTCAGCCCCAGCATTTT	CASSYDEFQPQHF
NA	15	TRBV5-1	TRBJ1-1	TRBD1	TGCGCCAGCAGCCAAGTCGACAGGGAGGGCACTGAAGCTTTCTTT	CASSQVDREGTEAFF
NA	11	TRBV29-1	TRBJ2-3	NA	TGCAGCGTTCAAAGCACAGATACGCAGTATTTT	CSVQSTDTQYF
NA	15	TRBV7-2	TRBJ2-5	TRBD1	TGTGCCAGCAGCTCGCAGGGGGATGCCTCCCAGACCCAGTACTTC	CASSSQGDASQTQYF
many	13	TRBV29-1	TRBJ2-1	NA	TGCAGCCTGATGTTGTTTGGCTACAATGAGCAGTTCTTC	CSLMLFGYNEQFF
NA	15	TRBV5-1	TRBJ2-1	TRBD1	TGCGCCAGCAGCGAACAGGGGGCTAGCAACAATGAGCAGTTCTTC	CASSEQGASNNEQFF
many	15	TRBV24-1	TRBJ1-5	TRBD1	TGTGCCACCAGTGATGCACAGGGGGCAGGTCAGCCCCAGCATTTT	CATSDAQGAGQPQHF
few	13	TRBV20-1	TRBJ2-1	NA	TGCAGTGCTAGAGGGACTGCCTGGGGTGAGCAGTTCTTC	CSARGTAWGEQFF
few	13	TRBV28	TRBJ2-2	NA	TGTGCCAGCAGTCCCTACTCCACCGGGGAGCTGTTTTTT	CASSPYSTGELFF
NA	14	TRBV28	TRBJ1-5	NA	TGTGCCAGCAGTAGAGGGGGTGTTGGTCAGCCCCAGCATTTT	CASSRGGVGQPQHF
many	17	TRBV10-3	TRBJ2-2	TRBD2	TGTGCCATCAGTGAGTCGAGGAGCGGGAGGAACACCGGGGAGCTGTTTTTT	CAISESRSGRNTGELFF
NA	16	TRBV20-1	TRBJ2-7	TRBD2	TGCAGTGCTAGATGGGCTAGCGGGAGGGTAGGGCACGAGCAGTACTTC	CSARWASGRVGHEQYF
NA	11	TRBV20-1	TRBJ1-6	NA	TGCAGTGCGGGCGGGGATTCACCCCTCCACTTT	CSAGGDSPLHF
many	16	TRBV7-3	TRBJ2-3	NA	TGTGCCAGCAGCTTACAGGGACCCACTAGCACAGATACGCAGTATTTT	CASSLQGPTSTDTQYF
few	14	TRBV28	TRBJ2-7	NA	TGTGCCAGCAGCCTATCCGGCGGAGGCCCCAACCAGCAGTTC	CASSLSGGGPNQQF
few	13	TRBV6-6	TRBJ2-7	NA	TGTGCCAGCTGCATGGTTCGGGGAGACGAGCAGTACTTC	CASCMVRGDEQYF
NA	14	TRBV20-1	TRBJ2-1	TRBD2	TGCAGTGCTGGTATAGCGGGCCTCGTCAATGAGCAGTTCTTC	CSAGIAGLVNEQFF
few	15	TRBV4-2	TRBJ2-7	NA	TGTGCCAGCAGCCAAGACCAGGAGTCTTCCTACGAGCAGTACTTC	CASSQDQESSYEQYF
NA	15	TRBV5-1	TRBJ1-1	TRBD1	TGCGCCAGCAGCTGGGGGACAGGGGGCAAAACTGAAGCTTTCTTT	CASSWGTGGKTEAFF
many	13	TRBV20-1	TRBJ2-1	NA	TGCAGTGCTAGAGACGGGAGTAGGAATGAGCAGTTCTTC	CSARDGSRNEQFF
many	14	TRBV5-1	TRBJ2-7	NA	TGCGCCAGCAGCTTGGGTGGGGTATCAGACGAGCAGTACTTC	CASSLGGVSDEQYF
few	13	TRBV20-1	TRBJ2-5	TRBD2	TGCAGTGCCCCCGGGACTACTCGGGAGACCCAGTACTTC	CSAPGTTRETQYF
NA	12	TRBV30	TRBJ2-2	NA	TGTGCCTGGGAGCAGGTAACCGGGGAGCTGTTTTTT	CAWEQVTGELFF
NA	14	TRBV7-8	TRBJ1-5	NA	TGTGCCAGCAGCCCTACCAGGTTGGGTCAGCCCCAGCATTTT	CASSPTRLGQPQHF
few	14	TRBV6-2/TRBV6-3	TRBJ2-7	NA	TGTGCCAGCAGTTACCTAGCTGCCTCCTACGAGCAGTACTTC	CASSYLAASYEQYF
few	16	TRBV9	TRBJ1-2	NA	TGTGCCAGCAGCTCACCTGGTCCAGGGTTTGAATATGGCTACACCTTC	CASSSPGPGFEYGYTF
many	17	TRBV6-2/TRBV6-3	TRBJ2-3	TRBD2	TGTGCCAGCAGTTACACCCTAGCGGCAGGGTTGGCAGATACGCAGTATTTT	CASSYTLAAGLADTQYF
many	13	TRBV29-1	TRBJ2-2	NA	TGCAGCGTTGAAGTTCCCCCTCTGGAGGAGCTGTTTTTT	CSVEVPPLEELFF
NA	16	TRBV18	TRBJ2-2	NA	TGTGCCAGCTCACCTTACAGGGTCGCGAACACCGGGGAGCTGTTTTTT	CASSPYRVANTGELFF
NA	14	TRBV12-3/TRBV12-4	TRBJ1-5	NA	TGTGCCAGCAGTTTCGCGCAAAGGAATCAGCCCCAGCATTTT	CASSFAQRNQPQHF
NA	16	TRBV6-5	TRBJ2-5	TRBD1	TGTGCCAGCAGTTACGGGACAGGGGGCCGGGGGGAGACCCAGTACTTC	CASSYGTGGRGETQYF
NA	15	TRBV12-3/TRBV12-4	TRBJ2-2	TRBD1	TGTGCCAGCAGGCTTCAGGGGGCGAGGACCGGGGAGCTGTTTTTT	CASRLQGARTGELFF
NA	16	TRBV7-2	TRBJ2-3	TRBD1	TGTGCCAGCAGCCCAAGCGGACAGGGGGCGAGCGGTACGCAGTATTTT	CASSPSGQGASGTQYF
NA	12	TRBV20-1	TRBJ2-5	NA	TGCAGTGCCGAGCGTCAAGGGGAGACCCAGTACTTC	CSAERQGETQYF
many	11	TRBV12-3/TRBV12-4	TRBJ1-1	NA	TGTGCCAGCAGTGTCTACAATGAAGCTTTCTTT	CASSVYNEAFF
few	15	TRBV4-3	TRBJ2-5	TRBD2	TGCGCCAGCAGCCCCGGCGGGAGAGGCGGGGAGACCCAGTACTTC	CASSPGGRGGETQYF
few	15	TRBV7-7	TRBJ2-7	NA	TGTGCTAGCAGCTTATCTCCGGGCCTACAGTACGAGCAGTACTTC	CASSLSPGLQYEQYF
few	15	TRBV6-5	TRBJ2-7	NA	TGTGCCAGCAGTTACGAGGGGGTTTTTTCCTACGAGCAGTACTTC	CASSYEGVFSYEQYF
many	14	TRBV11-2	TRBJ2-2	NA	TGTGCCAGCAGCTTGGATCGCACCACCGGGGAGCTGTTTTTT	CASSLDRTTGELFF
few	16	TRBV5-1	TRBJ2-2	TRBD1	TGCGCCAGCAGCTACACTACAGGGGCAAACACCGGGGAGCTGTTTTTT	CASSYTTGANTGELFF
NA	15	TRBV21-1	TRBJ2-3	NA	TGTGCCAGCAGCAAAGGGACAGGGCTCCTGGATACGCAGTATTTT	CASSKGTGLLDTQYF
few	13	TRBV12-3/TRBV12-4	TRBJ2-3	NA	TGTGCCAGCAGTTTTTGGGAAACAGATACGCAGTATTTT	CASSFWETDTQYF
NA	16	TRBV24-1	TRBJ2-1	NA	TGTGCCACCAGTGATTTGGGGGGGCAATTCCGCAATGAGCAGTTCTTC	CATSDLGGQFRNEQFF
many	15	TRBV20-1	TRBJ2-2	NA	TGCAGTGCTAGTATTCGGGGTTTGAGAACCGGGGAGCTGTTTTTT	CSASIRGLRTGELFF
few	15	TRBV9	TRBJ2-7	TRBD1	TGTGCCAGCAGCTACCGGGACAGGTTCCCCTACGAGCAGTACTTC	CASSYRDRFPYEQYF
NA	16	TRBV6-5	TRBJ2-7	NA	TGTGCCAGCAGTTACCTACCCCCTAGGGACCCCTACGAGCAGTACTTC	CASSYLPPRDPYEQYF
NA	13	TRBV4-2	TRBJ2-1	NA	TGTGCCAGCAGCCTCGGGACTTTCAATGAGCAGTTCTTC	CASSLGTFNEQFF